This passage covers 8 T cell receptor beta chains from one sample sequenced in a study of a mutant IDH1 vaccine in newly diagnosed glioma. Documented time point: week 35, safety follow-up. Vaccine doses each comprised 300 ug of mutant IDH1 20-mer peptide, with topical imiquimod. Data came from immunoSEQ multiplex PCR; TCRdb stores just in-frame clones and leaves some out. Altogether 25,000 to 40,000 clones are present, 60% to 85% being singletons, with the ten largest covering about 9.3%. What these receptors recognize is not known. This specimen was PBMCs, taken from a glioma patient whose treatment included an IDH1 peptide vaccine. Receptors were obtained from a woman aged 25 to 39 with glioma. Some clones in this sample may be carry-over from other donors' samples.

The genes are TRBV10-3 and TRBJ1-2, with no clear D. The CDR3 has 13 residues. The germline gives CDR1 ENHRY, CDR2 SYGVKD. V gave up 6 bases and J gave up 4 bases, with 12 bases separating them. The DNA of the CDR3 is TGTGCCATCAGCCTCCGGTGGAGCTATGGCTACACCTTC. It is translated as CAISLRWSYGYTF.

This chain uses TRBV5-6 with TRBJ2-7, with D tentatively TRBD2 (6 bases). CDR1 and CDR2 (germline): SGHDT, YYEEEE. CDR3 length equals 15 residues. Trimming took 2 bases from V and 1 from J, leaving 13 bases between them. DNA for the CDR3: TGTGCCAGCAGCTTAGGTGGGAGGCCGTCCTACGAGCAGTACTTC. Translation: CASSLGGRPSYEQYF.

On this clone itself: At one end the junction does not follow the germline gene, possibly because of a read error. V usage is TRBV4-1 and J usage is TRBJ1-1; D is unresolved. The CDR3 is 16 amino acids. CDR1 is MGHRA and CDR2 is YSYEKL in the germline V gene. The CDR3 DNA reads TGCGCCAGCAGCCAAGATTCATGGAGGGCGAACCCTGAAGCTTTCTTT. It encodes CASSQDSWRANPEAFF.

The CDR3 here is CASSGKSGQYF. In nucleotides, the CDR3 is TGTGCCAGCAGTGGGAAGAGCGGACAGTACTTC. V is TRBV4-2 and J is TRBJ2-7; perhaps TRBD2 as D (5 bases). V lost 6 bases and J 10 bases, leaving 13 bases between the germline ends. The CDR3 spans 11 residues. The germline V gene has CDR1 LGHNA and CDR2 YNFKEQ.

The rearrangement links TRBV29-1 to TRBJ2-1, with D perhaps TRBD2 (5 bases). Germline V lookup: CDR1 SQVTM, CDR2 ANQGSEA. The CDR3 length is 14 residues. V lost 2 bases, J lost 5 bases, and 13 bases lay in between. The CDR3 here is CSVELAISHNEQFF. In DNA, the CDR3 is TGCAGCGTTGAACTAGCAATATCGCACAATGAGCAGTTCTTC.

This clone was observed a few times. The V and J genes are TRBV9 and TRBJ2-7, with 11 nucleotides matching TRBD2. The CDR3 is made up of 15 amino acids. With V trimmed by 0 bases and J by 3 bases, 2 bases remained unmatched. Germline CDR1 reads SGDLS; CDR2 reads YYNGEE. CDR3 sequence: CASSVAGTSGYEQYF. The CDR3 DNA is TGTGCCAGCAGCGTAGCCGGGACTAGCGGCTACGAGCAGTACTTC.

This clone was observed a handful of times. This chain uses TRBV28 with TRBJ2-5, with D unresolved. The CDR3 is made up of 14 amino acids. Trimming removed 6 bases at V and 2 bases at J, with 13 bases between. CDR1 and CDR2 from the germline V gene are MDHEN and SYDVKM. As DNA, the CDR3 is TGTGCCAGCAGAGAGCATGGAGCGCAAGAGACCCAGTACTTC. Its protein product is CASREHGAQETQYF.

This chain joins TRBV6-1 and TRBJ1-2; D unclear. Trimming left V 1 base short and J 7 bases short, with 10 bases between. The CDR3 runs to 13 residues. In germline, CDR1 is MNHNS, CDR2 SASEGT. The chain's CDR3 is CASSEDGGSGYTF. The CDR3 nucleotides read TGTGCCAGCAGTGAAGATGGAGGGAGTGGCTACACCTTC.